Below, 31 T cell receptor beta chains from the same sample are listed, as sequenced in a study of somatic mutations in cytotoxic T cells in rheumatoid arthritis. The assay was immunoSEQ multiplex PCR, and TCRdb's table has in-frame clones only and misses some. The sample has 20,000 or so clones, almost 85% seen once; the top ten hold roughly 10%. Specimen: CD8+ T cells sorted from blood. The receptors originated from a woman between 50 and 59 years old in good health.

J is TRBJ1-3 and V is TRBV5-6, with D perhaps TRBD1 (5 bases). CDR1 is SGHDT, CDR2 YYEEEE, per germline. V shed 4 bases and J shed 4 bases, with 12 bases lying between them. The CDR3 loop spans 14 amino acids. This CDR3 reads CASSHGTVGNTIYF. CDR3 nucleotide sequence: TGTGCCAGCAGCCACGGGACTGTCGGAAACACCATATATTTT.

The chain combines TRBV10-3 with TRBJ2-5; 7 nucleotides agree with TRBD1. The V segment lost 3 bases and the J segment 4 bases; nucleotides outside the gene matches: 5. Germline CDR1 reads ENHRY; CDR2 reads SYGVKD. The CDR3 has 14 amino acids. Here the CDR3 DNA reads TGTGCCATCAGTGAAGGGACAGCCCCAGAGACCCAGTACTTC. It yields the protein CAISEGTAPETQYF.

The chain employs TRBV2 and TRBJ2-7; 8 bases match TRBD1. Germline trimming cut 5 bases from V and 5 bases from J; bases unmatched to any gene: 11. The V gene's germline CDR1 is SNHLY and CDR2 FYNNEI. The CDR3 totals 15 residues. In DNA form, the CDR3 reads TGTGCCAGCAGTCGCAGGGGGCTAAGTATTGACGAGCAGTACTTC. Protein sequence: CASSRRGLSIDEQYF.

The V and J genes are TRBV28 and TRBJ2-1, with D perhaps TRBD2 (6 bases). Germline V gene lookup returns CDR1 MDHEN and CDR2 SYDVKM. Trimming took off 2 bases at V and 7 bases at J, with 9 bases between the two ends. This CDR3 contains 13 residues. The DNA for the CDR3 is TGTGCCAGCAGTTTACCAGGGAGGAATGAGCAGTTCTTC. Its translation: CASSLPGRNEQFF. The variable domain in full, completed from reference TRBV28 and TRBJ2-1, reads DVKVTQSSRYLVKRTGEKVFLECVQDMDHENMFWYRQDPGLGLRLIYFSYDVKMKEKGDIPEGYSVSREKKERFSLILESASTNQTSMYLCASSLPGRNEQFFGPGTRLTVL.

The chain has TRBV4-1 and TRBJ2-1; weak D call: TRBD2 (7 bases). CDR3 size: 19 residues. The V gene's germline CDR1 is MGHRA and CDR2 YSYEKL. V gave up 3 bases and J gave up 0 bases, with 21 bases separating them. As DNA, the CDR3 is TGCGCCAGCAGCCAGGGAGGGGGGGGGCGGGACAACTCCTACAATGAGCAGTTCTTC. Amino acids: CASSQGGGGRDNSYNEQFF.

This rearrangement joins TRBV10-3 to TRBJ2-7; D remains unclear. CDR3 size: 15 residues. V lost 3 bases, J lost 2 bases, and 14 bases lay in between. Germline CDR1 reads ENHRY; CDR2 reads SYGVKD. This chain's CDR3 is CAISEVGETTYEQYF. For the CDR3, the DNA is TGTGCCATCAGTGAAGTTGGAGAGACCACCTACGAGCAGTACTTC.

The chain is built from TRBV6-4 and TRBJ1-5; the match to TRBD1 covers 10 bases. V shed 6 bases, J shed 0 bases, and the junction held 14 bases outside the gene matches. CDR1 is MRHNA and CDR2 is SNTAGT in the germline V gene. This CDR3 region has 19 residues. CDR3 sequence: CASSPIELGTGDSNQPQHF. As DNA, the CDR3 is TGTGCCAGCAGCCCCATCGAATTGGGGACAGGGGATAGCAATCAGCCCCAGCATTTT.

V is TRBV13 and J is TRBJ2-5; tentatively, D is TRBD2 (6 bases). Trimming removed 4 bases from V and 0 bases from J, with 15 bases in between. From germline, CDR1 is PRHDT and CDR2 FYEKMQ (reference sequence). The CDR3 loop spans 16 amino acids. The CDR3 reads CASSYPGEPYQETQYF. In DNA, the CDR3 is TGTGCCAGCAGCTATCCGGGAGAGCCGTACCAAGAGACCCAGTACTTC. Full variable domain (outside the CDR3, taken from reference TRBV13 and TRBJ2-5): AAGVIQSPRHLIKEKRETATLKCYPIPRHDTVYWYQQGPGQDPQFLISFYEKMQSDKGSIPDRFSAQQFSDYHSELNMSSLELGDSALYFCASSYPGEPYQETQYFGPGTRLLVL.

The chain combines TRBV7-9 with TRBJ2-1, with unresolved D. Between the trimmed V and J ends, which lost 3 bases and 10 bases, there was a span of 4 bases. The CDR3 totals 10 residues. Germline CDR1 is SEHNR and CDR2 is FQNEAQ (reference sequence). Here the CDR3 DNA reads TGTGCCAGCAGCTTGCGGGAGCAGTTCTTC. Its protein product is CASSLREQFF.

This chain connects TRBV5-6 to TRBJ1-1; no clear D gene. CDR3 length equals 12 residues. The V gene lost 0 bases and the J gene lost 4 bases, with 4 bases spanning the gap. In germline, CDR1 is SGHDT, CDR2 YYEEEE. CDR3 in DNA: TGTGCCAGCAGCTTGGGGGCCACTGAAGCTTTCTTT. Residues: CASSLGATEAFF.

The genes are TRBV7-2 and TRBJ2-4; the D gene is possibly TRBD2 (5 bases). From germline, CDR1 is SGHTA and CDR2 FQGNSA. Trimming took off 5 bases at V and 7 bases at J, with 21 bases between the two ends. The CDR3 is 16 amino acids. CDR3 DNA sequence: TGTGCCAGCAGCGTCGGGCACGCGAGGGCTGCGAACATTCAGTACTTC. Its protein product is CASSVGHARAANIQYF.

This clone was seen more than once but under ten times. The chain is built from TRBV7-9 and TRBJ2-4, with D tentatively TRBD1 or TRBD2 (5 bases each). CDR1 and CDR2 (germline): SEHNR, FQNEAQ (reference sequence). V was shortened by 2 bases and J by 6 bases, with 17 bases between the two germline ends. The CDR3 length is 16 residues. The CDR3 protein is CASSLPGPQRGNIQYF. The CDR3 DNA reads TGTGCCAGCAGCTTACCGGGACCGCAAAGGGGAAACATTCAGTACTTC.

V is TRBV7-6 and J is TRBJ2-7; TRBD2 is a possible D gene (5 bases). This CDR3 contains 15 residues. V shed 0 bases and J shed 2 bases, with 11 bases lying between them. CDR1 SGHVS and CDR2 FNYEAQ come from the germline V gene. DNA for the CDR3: TGTGCCAGCAGCTTAGCTGCGGACGGGGCCTACGAGCAGTACTTC. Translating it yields CASSLAADGAYEQYF. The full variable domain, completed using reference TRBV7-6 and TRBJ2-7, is GAGVSQSPRYKVTKRGQDVALRCDPISGHVSLYWYRQALGQGPEFLTYFNYEAQQDKSGLPNDRFSAERPEGSISTLTIQRTEQRDSAMYRCASSLAADGAYEQYFGPGTRLTVT.

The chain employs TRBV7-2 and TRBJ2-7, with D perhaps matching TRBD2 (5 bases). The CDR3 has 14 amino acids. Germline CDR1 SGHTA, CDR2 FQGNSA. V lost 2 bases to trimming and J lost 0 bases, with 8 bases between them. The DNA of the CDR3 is TGTGCCAGCAGCTTAACTAGTTTCTCCTACGAGCAGTACTTC. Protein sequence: CASSLTSFSYEQYF. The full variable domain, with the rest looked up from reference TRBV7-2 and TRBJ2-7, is GAGVSQSPSNKVTEKGKDVELRCDPISGHTALYWYRQSLGQGLEFLIYFQGNSAPDKSGLPSDRFSAERTGGSVSTLTIQRTQQEDSAVYLCASSLTSFSYEQYFGPGTRLTVT.

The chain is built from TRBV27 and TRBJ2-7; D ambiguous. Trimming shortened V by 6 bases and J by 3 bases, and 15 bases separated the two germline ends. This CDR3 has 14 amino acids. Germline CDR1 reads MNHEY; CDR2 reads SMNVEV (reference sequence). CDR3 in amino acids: CASSSTGQGYEQYF. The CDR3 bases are TGTGCCAGCAGCAGCACGGGTCAAGGCTACGAGCAGTACTTC.

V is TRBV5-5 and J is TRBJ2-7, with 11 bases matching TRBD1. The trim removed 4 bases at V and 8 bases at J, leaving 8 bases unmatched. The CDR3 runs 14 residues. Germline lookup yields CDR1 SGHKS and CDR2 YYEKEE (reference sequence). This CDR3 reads CASSTGQGAYQQYF. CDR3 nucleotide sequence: TGTGCCAGCAGCACCGGACAGGGGGCCTATCAGCAGTACTTC.

The CDR3 sequence: CSGVLRDRGDEQFF. CDR3 coding DNA: TGCAGCGGCGTCCTCCGGGACAGGGGCGATGAGCAGTTCTTC. This chain connects TRBV29-1 to TRBJ2-1; 10 bases line up with TRBD1. CDR1 is SQVTM and CDR2 is ANQGSEA in the germline V gene. The CDR3 totals 14 residues. J lost 8 bases, V lost 7 bases, and 11 bases had no gene match.

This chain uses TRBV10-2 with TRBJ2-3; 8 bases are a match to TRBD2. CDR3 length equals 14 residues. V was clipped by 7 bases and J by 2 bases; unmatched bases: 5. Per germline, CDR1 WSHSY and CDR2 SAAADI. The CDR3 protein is CASTLTSDTDTQYF. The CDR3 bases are TGCGCCAGCACTTTGACTAGCGACACAGATACGCAGTATTTT.

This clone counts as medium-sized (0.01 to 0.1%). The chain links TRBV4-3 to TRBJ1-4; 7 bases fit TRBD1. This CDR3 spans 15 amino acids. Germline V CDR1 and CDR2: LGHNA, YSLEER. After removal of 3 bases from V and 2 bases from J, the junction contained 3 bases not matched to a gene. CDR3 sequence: CASSQDRSTNEKLFF. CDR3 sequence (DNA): TGCGCCAGCAGCCAGGACAGGTCTACTAATGAAAAACTGTTTTTT.

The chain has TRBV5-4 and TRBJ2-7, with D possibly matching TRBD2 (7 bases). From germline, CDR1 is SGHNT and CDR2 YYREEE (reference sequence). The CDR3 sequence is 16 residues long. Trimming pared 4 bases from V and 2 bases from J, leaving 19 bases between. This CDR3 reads CASSLEGGSFPYEQYF. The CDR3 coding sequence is TGTGCCAGCAGCCTCGAGGGGGGGAGTTTTCCCTACGAGCAGTACTTC.

CDR3 in DNA: TGTGCCAGCAGTTTAATCCCTTACTACAATGAGCAGTTCTTC. It is translated as CASSLIPYYNEQFF. The chain links TRBV28 to TRBJ2-1; no clear D. Trimming pared 2 bases from V and 3 bases from J, leaving 8 bases between. This CDR3 is built from 14 residues. The germline gives CDR1 MDHEN, CDR2 SYDVKM. The variable domain in full, with the rest retrieved from reference TRBV28 and TRBJ2-1, is DVKVTQSSRYLVKRTGEKVFLECVQDMDHENMFWYRQDPGLGLRLIYFSYDVKMKEKGDIPEGYSVSREKKERFSLILESASTNQTSMYLCASSLIPYYNEQFFGPGTRLTVL.

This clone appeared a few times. The CDR3 loop reads CASSTNLDREVGRAFF. The CDR3 DNA sequence: TGTGCCAGTTCCACGAACCTGGACAGGGAGGTTGGGCGGGCTTTCTTT. This rearrangement joins TRBV19 to TRBJ1-1, with 8 nucleotides matching TRBD1. V shed 8 bases, J shed 11 bases, and the junction held 22 bases outside the gene matches. CDR3 length: 16 residues. The germline CDR1 and CDR2 sequences are LNHDA and SQIVND (reference sequence).

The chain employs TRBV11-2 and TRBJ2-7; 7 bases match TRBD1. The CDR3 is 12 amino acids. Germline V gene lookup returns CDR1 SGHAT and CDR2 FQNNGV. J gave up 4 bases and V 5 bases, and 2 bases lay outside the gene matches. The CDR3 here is CASSTGVYEQYF. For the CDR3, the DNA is TGTGCCAGCAGCACAGGGGTGTACGAGCAGTACTTC.

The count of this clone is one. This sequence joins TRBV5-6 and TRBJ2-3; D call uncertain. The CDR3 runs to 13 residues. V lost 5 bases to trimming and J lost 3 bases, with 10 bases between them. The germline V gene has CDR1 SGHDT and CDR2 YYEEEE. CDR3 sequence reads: CASSQGQTDTQYF. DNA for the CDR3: TGTGCCAGCAGTCAAGGCCAGACAGATACGCAGTATTTT.

The CDR3 loop is CASSELAESYEQYF. The CDR3, as DNA: TGTGCCAGCAGTGAACTAGCGGAGTCCTACGAGCAGTACTTC. The chain is built from TRBV6-1 and TRBJ2-7; the match to TRBD2 covers 7 bases. The CDR3 contains 14 residues. Germline CDR1 reads MNHNS; CDR2 reads SASEGT. V shed 2 bases, J shed 1 base, and the junction held 2 bases outside the gene matches.

CDR3 in amino acids: CASSQAAGVSYEQYF. CDR3 sequence (DNA): TGCGCCAGCAGCCAAGCCGCCGGGGTGTCCTACGAGCAGTACTTC. The V call is TRBV4-1, the J call TRBJ2-7; possible D gene TRBD2, 5 bases. The germline V and J ends were trimmed by 1 base and 1 base, with 11 bases remaining between them. This CDR3 comprises 15 residues. Germline V gene lookup returns CDR1 MGHRA and CDR2 YSYEKL.

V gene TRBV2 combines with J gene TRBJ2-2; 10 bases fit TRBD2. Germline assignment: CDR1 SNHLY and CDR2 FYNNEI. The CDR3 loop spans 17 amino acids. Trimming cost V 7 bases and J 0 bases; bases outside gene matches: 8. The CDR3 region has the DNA TGTGCCAGCAACCAGCAAGCGGGGGGGCCGAACACCGGGGAGCTGTTTTTT. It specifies CASNQQAGGPNTGELFF.

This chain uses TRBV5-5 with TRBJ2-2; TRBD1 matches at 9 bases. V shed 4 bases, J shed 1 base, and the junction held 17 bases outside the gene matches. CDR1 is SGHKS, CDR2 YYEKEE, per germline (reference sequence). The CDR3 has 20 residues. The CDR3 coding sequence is TGTGCCAGCAGCCCACTCTATTACCGGGACAGGGAAAAGAACACCGGGGAGCTGTTTTTT. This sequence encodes CASSPLYYRDREKNTGELFF.

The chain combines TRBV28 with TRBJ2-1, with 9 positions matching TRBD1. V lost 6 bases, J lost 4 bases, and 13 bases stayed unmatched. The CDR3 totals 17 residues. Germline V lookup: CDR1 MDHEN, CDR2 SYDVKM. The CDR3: CASSPPQGTGRYNEQFF. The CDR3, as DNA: TGTGCCAGCAGCCCCCCCCAGGGGACAGGGAGATACAATGAGCAGTTCTTC. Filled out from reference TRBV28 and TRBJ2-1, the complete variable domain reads DVKVTQSSRYLVKRTGEKVFLECVQDMDHENMFWYRQDPGLGLRLIYFSYDVKMKEKGDIPEGYSVSREKKERFSLILESASTNQTSMYLCASSPPQGTGRYNEQFFGPGTRLTVL.

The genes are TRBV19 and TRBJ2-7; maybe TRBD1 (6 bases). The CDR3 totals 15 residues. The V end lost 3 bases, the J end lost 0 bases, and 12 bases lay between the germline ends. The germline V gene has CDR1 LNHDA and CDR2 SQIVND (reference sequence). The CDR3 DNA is TGTGCCAGTAGTATGACAGGTCTATCCTCCTACGAGCAGTACTTC. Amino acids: CASSMTGLSSYEQYF.

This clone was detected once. Here the CDR3 reads CASRGQEETQYF. CDR3 nucleotides: TGTGCCAGCAGGGGACAGGAAGAGACCCAGTACTTC. The V and J genes are TRBV28 and TRBJ2-5; 8 bases map to TRBD1. Trimming took 6 bases from V and 3 from J; bases not matched to a gene: 0. Germline CDR1 reads MDHEN; CDR2 reads SYDVKM. This CDR3 has 12 amino acids. The variable domain in full, completed from reference TRBV28 and TRBJ2-5, reads DVKVTQSSRYLVKRTGEKVFLECVQDMDHENMFWYRQDPGLGLRLIYFSYDVKMKEKGDIPEGYSVSREKKERFSLILESASTNQTSMYLCASRGQEETQYFGPGTRLLVL.